This is a list of T cell receptor beta chains from one sample in a study of cytomegalovirus exposure and HLA in healthy donors. Generated by immunoSEQ multiplex PCR, the TCRdb table keeps only in-frame clones and is missing some. The top ten clones hold 7.1% of a sample with around 150,000 clones, approximately 70% of them seen once. What was sequenced was PBMCs. The receptors shown here come from a man in his forties in good health and CMV-seropositive. The CDR3 runs from the conserved cysteine through the conserved F or W. A D gene is named only where the DNA matches it firmly. The listing skips clone size in some rows; elsewhere it reads once, few, many or a size class.

CDR3 DNA	CDR3 protein	J gene	clone size	D gene	V gene
TGTGCCAGCAGCCCCGGACACCGTCCTTCGCGTGAAAAACTGTTTTTT	CASSPGHRPSREKLFF	TRBJ1-4	.	.	TRBV5-4
TGTGCCAGCAGGGCTCCAGGGTTAATCGGGGAAAAACTGTTTTTT	CASRAPGLIGEKLFF	TRBJ1-4	.	.	TRBV5-6
TGTGCCAGCAGCTCCCTGGCTAGCGGCGATAGCAGCCCCTACGAGCAGTACTTC	CASSSLASGDSSPYEQYF	TRBJ2-7	.	TRBD2	TRBV7-8
TGTGCCACCAGCAGAACTGGACAGGAGGCCACTGAAGCTTTCTTT	CATSRTGQEATEAFF	TRBJ1-1	.	TRBD1	TRBV15
TGTGCCAGCAGCAAAGAGGGGGACAGGGGGCAGGACCCTCACTACGAGCAGTACTTC	CASSKEGDRGQDPHYEQYF	TRBJ2-7	once	.	TRBV21-1
TGCGCCAGCAGCTCTCGGGGATATGGCTACACCTTC	CASSSRGYGYTF	TRBJ1-2	.	.	TRBV5-1
TGTGCCAGCAGCTCAACACAGGTGGCGGGGAAGGAGACCCAGTACTTC	CASSSTQVAGKETQYF	TRBJ2-5	.	.	TRBV7-9
TGTGCCATCAGTGAGGGGACAGGCTTTAATTCACCCCTCCACTTT	CAISEGTGFNSPLHF	TRBJ1-6	.	TRBD1	TRBV10-3
TGTGCCAGCAGCCCGGGACAGGACTCCTACGAGCAGTACTTC	CASSPGQDSYEQYF	TRBJ2-7	.	TRBD1	TRBV5-4
TGTGCCAGCAGCGTAGACGAGGGCGGGGATCAGCCCCAGCATTTT	CASSVDEGGDQPQHF	TRBJ1-5	few	.	TRBV9
TGCGCCAGCAGCTCCGGGGATGGTAGCGGGGGGTCCAGCTCCTACAATGAGCAGTTCTTC	CASSSGDGSGGSSSYNEQFF	TRBJ2-1	.	TRBD2	TRBV5-1
TGTGCCAGCTCAGCCCTTGAAGGCGGGGGGCCGCTCGAGCAGTACTTC	CASSALEGGGPLEQYF	TRBJ2-7	.	TRBD2	TRBV18
TGTGCCAGCAGCCTCCCGGGCGAGCAGTACTTC	CASSLPGEQYF	TRBJ2-7	.	.	TRBV7-3
TGTGCCAGCAGTGGGGAGGGTGGTGACCAGCCCCAGCATTTT	CASSGEGGDQPQHF	TRBJ1-5	once	.	TRBV6-6
TGCGCCAGCGGCCAAGATCTGCTGGGGGGTTATGGCTACACCTTC	CASGQDLLGGYGYTF	TRBJ1-2	.	.	TRBV4-3
TGCGCCAGCAGCCAAGATAGCAATCAAGGACTAGCGGGGCGGACAGATACGCAGTATTTT	CASSQDSNQGLAGRTDTQYF	TRBJ2-3	.	TRBD2	TRBV4-3
TGTGCCAGCAGCCCGTCGGCAGGGCCTAACACCGGGGAGCTGTTTTTT	CASSPSAGPNTGELFF	TRBJ2-2	.	.	TRBV5-4
TGTGCCAGTAGTGAGCAGGGGGGCAGCACAGATACGCAGTATTTT	CASSEQGGSTDTQYF	TRBJ2-3	.	.	TRBV19
TGCGCCAGCAGCTTCCGTCGGGGGAGCTCCTACGAGCAGTACTTC	CASSFRRGSSYEQYF	TRBJ2-7	.	.	TRBV5-1
TGTGCTAGTGGACCCGACAGCTACGAGCAGTACTTC	CASGPDSYEQYF	TRBJ2-7	.	.	TRBV12-5
TGTGCCAGCTCCGTGGGGACAGGCCATGGCTACACCTTC	CASSVGTGHGYTF	TRBJ1-2	.	TRBD1	TRBV5-6
TGTGCCAGTAGTCATGGTTTGGGGGCCCAGGAGACCCAGTACTTC	CASSHGLGAQETQYF	TRBJ2-5	.	.	TRBV19
TGTGCCAGCAGCCTCACGCCGGGACAGGGTTTATCTGGGGCCAACGTCCTGACTTTC	CASSLTPGQGLSGANVLTF	TRBJ2-6	few	TRBD1	TRBV7-2
TGCGCCAGCCGCCGAGAGGGTAGCTCCTACGAGCAGTACTTC	CASRREGSSYEQYF	TRBJ2-7	few	.	TRBV5-1
TGTGCCAGCGCCGGGAGGAGACAGAACAATGAGCAGTTCTTC	CASAGRRQNNEQFF	TRBJ2-1	few	TRBD2	TRBV7-2
TGTGCCAGCAGCCGACAGGGGGCTGACACTGAAGCTTTCTTT	CASSRQGADTEAFF	TRBJ1-1	.	TRBD1	TRBV7-2
TGTGCCAGCAGACAACAGGGCGGCAATCAGCCCCAGCATTTT	CASRQQGGNQPQHF	TRBJ1-5	.	.	TRBV6-6
TGTGCCACCAGCAGAGGGGCAAACACCATATATTTT	CATSRGANTIYF	TRBJ1-3	once	.	TRBV15
TGCGCCAGCAGCCCGGGACAGACCTCCTACAATGAGCAGTTCTTC	CASSPGQTSYNEQFF	TRBJ2-1	.	TRBD1	TRBV10-1
TGTGCCAGCAGCCTGGACCGCGGGGTCCTTGAGCAGTTCTTC	CASSLDRGVLEQFF	TRBJ2-1	once	.	TRBV7-2
TGTGCCAGCAGCAGACTTCGGGGGGGAAGGAGGAACGAAAAACTGTTTTTT	CASSRLRGGRRNEKLFF	TRBJ1-4	.	.	TRBV21-1
TGTGCCAGCAGTTACGAGGCGTGGAATGAGCAGTTCTTC	CASSYEAWNEQFF	TRBJ2-1	.	.	TRBV6-5
TGTGCCAGCTCAGCGTGGAGGGGAGCTGGGGCCAACGTCCTGACTTTC	CASSAWRGAGANVLTF	TRBJ2-6	.	.	TRBV18
TGTGCCAGCAGCCTGTCGCGTCAGGGCGATGAAAAACTGTTTTTT	CASSLSRQGDEKLFF	TRBJ1-4	.	.	TRBV5-4
TGTGCCAGCAGCGTAGACATCGCCCCCGAGCGAGCTTTCTTT	CASSVDIAPERAFF	TRBJ1-1	.	.	TRBV9
TGTGCCAGCTCACCCCTGGGACTCATCAACATTCAGTACTTC	CASSPLGLINIQYF	TRBJ2-4	.	.	TRBV18
TGTGCCAGTAGTTTGACAGACCACCGGACCGGGGAGCTGTTTTTT	CASSLTDHRTGELFF	TRBJ2-2	few	.	TRBV19
TGTGCCATCGCCGGGACAGGGGGCGACACCGGGGAGCTGTTTTTT	CAIAGTGGDTGELFF	TRBJ2-2	.	TRBD1	TRBV6-6
TGCGCCAGCAGCCAAGATGGGCGGGACTATTCGAGTGGTGAGCAGTTCTTC	CASSQDGRDYSSGEQFF	TRBJ2-1	.	TRBD2	TRBV4-3
TGTGCCAGCGAGCCGGGACAGTTTTCGGACCAGTACTTC	CASEPGQFSDQYF	TRBJ2-5	.	TRBD1	TRBV11-2
TGTGCCAGTAGCAGAAGCCGACAGGGCTACGAGCAGTACTTC	CASSRSRQGYEQYF	TRBJ2-7	few	TRBD1	TRBV19
TGTGCCTGGAGTCCCAGCTCCTATAATTCACCCCTCCACTTT	CAWSPSSYNSPLHF	TRBJ1-6	.	.	TRBV30
TGCGCCAGCAGTGACAGGGGGCTTGTTCAGCCCCAGCATTTT	CASSDRGLVQPQHF	TRBJ1-5	.	TRBD1	TRBV10-2
TGTGCCAGCAGCGTAGAGCCCCCGCGGCGCGGCGGGGAGCTGTTTTTT	CASSVEPPRRGGELFF	TRBJ2-2	.	.	TRBV9
TGTGCCAGCAGCGTAGGAGGGTCGGGGGGAGAGACCCAGTACTTC	CASSVGGSGGETQYF	TRBJ2-5	few	TRBD2	TRBV9
TGCGCCAGCAGCTTAAACGGGGGGGACACTGAAGCTTTCTTT	CASSLNGGDTEAFF	TRBJ1-1	.	.	TRBV5-1
TGTGCCAGTAGTCCCTGGGTAGCGGGGCCACGAGATACGCAGTATTTT	CASSPWVAGPRDTQYF	TRBJ2-3	.	TRBD2	TRBV19